This is a list of T cell receptor beta chains from one sample in a study of CD4 T cells in relation to SARS-CoV-2 and coronaviruses. Their specific antigens are unknown. The assay was immunoSEQ multiplex PCR, and TCRdb's table has in-frame clones only and misses some. The sample includes nearly 30,000 clones, approximately 80% of them seen just once. The sequenced sample was CD4+ T cells from PBMCs, cultured in vitro. Receptor source: a human donor in good health. CDR3s include the opening cysteine and the closing phenylalanine or tryptophan. The D gene is left open where the match is weak. Clone size is not always given. Where it is, it says once, few, many or a class for expanded clones.

len | d_gene | abundance | j_gene | v_gene | CDR3aa | CDR3nt
14 | . | . | TRBJ2-5 | TRBV19 | CASSDSPPQETQYF | TGTGCCAGTAGTGACAGTCCACCCCAAGAGACCCAGTACTTC
13 | TRBD2 | . | TRBJ2-6 | TRBV6-5 | CASRTSGANVLTF | TGTGCCAGCAGGACTAGCGGGGCCAACGTCCTGACTTTC
15 | . | . | TRBJ1-4 | TRBV3-1/TRBV3-2 | CASSLLDRIGEKLFF | TGTGCCAGCAGCCTCCTCGACAGGATTGGTGAAAAACTGTTTTTT
16 | TRBD2 | . | TRBJ2-1 | TRBV7-6 | CASSLALAGGPNEQFF | TGTGCCAGCAGCTTAGCGCTAGCGGGAGGGCCGAATGAGCAGTTCTTC
12 | . | . | TRBJ1-6 | TRBV29-1 | CSVRQGNSPLHF | TGCAGCGTTCGCCAGGGTAATTCACCCCTCCACTTT
11 | . | few | TRBJ1-3 | TRBV20-1 | CSARAGNTIYF | TGCAGTGCTAGAGCGGGAAACACCATATATTTT
14 | . | few | TRBJ1-4 | TRBV5-6 | CASSLEATDEKLFF | TGTGCCAGCAGCTTGGAGGCGACAGATGAAAAACTGTTTTTT
17 | . | . | TRBJ2-3 | TRBV4-1 | CASSQGTTAAGTDTQYF | TGCGCCAGCAGCCAAGGGACTACCGCTGCTGGCACAGATACGCAGTATTTT
19 | . | . | TRBJ1-2 | TRBV18 | CASSPPNQQVSWTNYGYTF | TGTGCCAGCTCACCACCGAACCAACAGGTGTCCTGGACTAACTATGGCTACACCTTC
16 | TRBD2 | . | TRBJ2-3 | TRBV19 | CASSTGLAGYTDTQYF | TGTGCCAGTAGTACAGGACTAGCGGGTTACACAGATACGCAGTATTTT
13 | TRBD2 | . | TRBJ2-7 | TRBV23-1 | CASSQRRAGEQYF | TGCGCCAGCAGTCAAAGACGAGCGGGAGAGCAGTACTTC
10 | . | . | TRBJ2-7 | TRBV19 | CASGGNEQYF | TGTGCCAGTGGGGGGAACGAGCAGTACTTC
13 | . | . | TRBJ2-3 | TRBV19 | CASKLQGRDTQYF | TGTGCCAGTAAACTCCAGGGGCGCGATACGCAGTATTTT
20 | TRBD2 | . | TRBJ2-1 | TRBV27 | CASSLSPGLAGGPGYNEQFF | TGTGCCAGCAGTTTATCTCCTGGACTAGCGGGAGGGCCGGGCTACAATGAGCAGTTCTTC
14 | . | once | TRBJ2-5 | TRBV6-5 | CASSYSIAEIPQYF | TGTGCCAGCAGTTACTCGATAGCAGAAATCCCCCAGTACTTC
15 | TRBD2 | . | TRBJ2-7 | TRBV3-1/TRBV3-2 | CASSQDLAATYEQYF | TGTGCCAGCAGCCAAGATCTAGCGGCGACCTACGAGCAGTACTTC
15 | TRBD2 | . | TRBJ2-2 | TRBV11-2 | CASSALAGGTGELFF | TGTGCCAGCAGCGCCTTAGCGGGGGGAACCGGGGAGCTGTTTTTT
15 | . | few | TRBJ1-3 | TRBV3-1/TRBV3-2 | CASSQGAGHGNTIYF | TGTGCCAGCAGCCAAGGGGCAGGCCATGGAAACACCATATATTTT
15 | TRBD2 | . | TRBJ2-1 | TRBV7-2 | CASSPRLAGVGEQFF | TGTGCCAGCAGCCCCCGACTAGCGGGGGTGGGGGAGCAGTTCTTC
15 | TRBD1 | . | TRBJ2-7 | TRBV30 | CAWSVGTGVIYEQYF | TGTGCCTGGAGTGTTGGCACAGGGGTTATCTACGAGCAGTACTTC
15 | . | few | TRBJ1-5 | TRBV9 | CASSVGGESNQPQHF | TGTGCCAGCAGCGTAGGGGGGGAAAGCAATCAGCCCCAGCATTTT
17 | TRBD2 | . | TRBJ2-3 | TRBV7-9 | CASSLDLTSGTTDTQYF | TGTGCCAGCAGCTTAGATCTGACTAGCGGGACTACAGATACGCAGTATTTT
15 | . | . | TRBJ1-1 | TRBV18 | CASSPPRPGDTEAFF | TGTGCCAGCTCACCACCGAGACCGGGGGACACTGAAGCTTTCTTT
16 | . | . | TRBJ1-1 | TRBV5-6 | CASTSRRWGANTEAFF | TGTGCCAGCACCTCCCGGCGGTGGGGGGCGAACACTGAAGCTTTCTTT
14 | TRBD2 | . | TRBJ2-7 | TRBV7-9 | CASSLQLAGAAQYF | TGTGCCAGCAGCTTACAACTAGCGGGAGCGGCGCAGTACTTC
13 | . | . | TRBJ2-1 | TRBV6-2/TRBV6-3 | CASSYSELSEQFF | TGTGCCAGCAGTTACTCCGAGCTTAGTGAGCAGTTCTTC
15 | TRBD2 | . | TRBJ2-5 | TRBV19 | CASSILAGNQETQYF | TGTGCCAGTAGTATCCTAGCGGGGAATCAAGAGACCCAGTACTTC
15 | . | . | TRBJ1-4 | TRBV4-3 | CASSQAERSDEKLFF | TGCGCCAGCAGCCAAGCCGAAAGGTCCGATGAAAAACTGTTTTTT
16 | . | . | TRBJ1-2 | TRBV20-1 | CSASGSSMGRSYGYTF | TGCAGTGCTAGTGGGTCATCTATGGGCAGGAGTTATGGCTACACCTTC
15 | . | few | TRBJ1-6 | TRBV3-1/TRBV3-2 | CASSQSRDPHSPLHF | TGTGCCAGCAGCCAAAGTCGTGACCCCCATTCACCCCTCCACTTT
15 | TRBD2 | . | TRBJ2-7 | TRBV3-1/TRBV3-2 | CASSHYIAGGHEQYF | TGTGCCAGCAGCCATTATATAGCGGGGGGCCACGAGCAGTACTTC
15 | . | . | TRBJ2-5 | TRBV5-1 | CASSFDVGVQETQYF | TGCGCCAGCAGCTTCGATGTGGGGGTACAAGAGACCCAGTACTTC
16 | . | . | TRBJ2-1 | TRBV6-2/TRBV6-3 | CASSPPRPGTYNEQFF | TGTGCCAGCAGCCCACCACGACCAGGCACCTACAATGAGCAGTTCTTC
13 | TRBD1 | . | TRBJ1-6 | TRBV25-1 | CASRDRDNSPLHF | TGTGCCAGCAGAGACAGGGATAATTCACCCCTCCACTTT
15 | TRBD1 | . | TRBJ2-5 | TRBV29-1 | CSVDAGQGSGETQYF | TGCAGCGTTGATGCGGGACAGGGGTCGGGGGAGACCCAGTACTTC
15 | . | . | TRBJ1-2 | TRBV7-4 | CASSFMVRSNYGYTF | TGTGCCAGCAGCTTCATGGTCAGGAGCAACTATGGCTACACCTTC
13 | . | . | TRBJ2-3 | TRBV4-3 | CASSPYRRDTQYF | TGCGCCAGCAGCCCGTATAGGCGCGATACGCAGTATTTT
12 | . | . | TRBJ1-3 | TRBV25-1 | CASRTPGNTIYF | TGTGCCAGCCGGACTCCTGGAAACACCATATATTTT
14 | . | . | TRBJ1-2 | TRBV3-1/TRBV3-2 | CASSPLGGLGGYTF | TGTGCCAGCAGCCCGCTCGGGGGGCTAGGTGGCTACACCTTC
13 | . | . | TRBJ2-7 | TRBV9 | CASSGTGTYEQYF | TGTGCCAGCAGCGGGACTGGAACCTACGAGCAGTACTTC
13 | . | . | TRBJ1-1 | TRBV3-1/TRBV3-2 | CASSGGPDTEAFF | TGTGCCAGCAGCGGGGGGCCTGACACTGAAGCTTTCTTT